The rows below give T cell receptor beta chains drawn from one sample of a study of beta chain features in type 1 diabetes. The repertoire was sequenced with immunoSEQ multiplex PCR; TCRdb's copy has only in-frame clones and lacks some. The table shows more than 250,000 clones, with over 14% occurring only once. The specimen sequenced was naive CD4+ T cells from blood. Every receptor here comes from a man between 18 and 29 years old with type 1 diabetes. Each CDR3 is given with its conserved first and last residue. Fields, in order: clone size, J gene, D gene, CDR3 length, V gene, CDR3 DNA, CDR3 protein. D genes are given only for firm matches. Size is omitted from some rows. Given values are once, few, many or a class for expanded clones.

clone size: .; J gene: TRBJ1-3; D gene: .; CDR3 length: 15; V gene: TRBV6-6; CDR3 DNA: TGTGCCAGCAGACAGGATCATTTCTCTGGAAACACCATATATTTT; CDR3 protein: CASRQDHFSGNTIYF
clone size: few; J gene: TRBJ2-5; D gene: .; CDR3 length: 11; V gene: TRBV20-1; CDR3 DNA: TGCAGTAGTGGCGGGCAAGAGACCCAGTACTTC; CDR3 protein: CSSGGQETQYF
clone size: .; J gene: TRBJ2-3; D gene: .; CDR3 length: 16; V gene: TRBV7-6; CDR3 DNA: TGTGCCAGCAGCTTAGGGCGGATCGGGTCTACAGATACGCAGTATTTT; CDR3 protein: CASSLGRIGSTDTQYF
clone size: .; J gene: TRBJ1-1; D gene: .; CDR3 length: 13; V gene: TRBV19; CDR3 DNA: TGTGCCAGTGAGGAGGGGAGGAACACTGAAGCTTTCTTT; CDR3 protein: CASEEGRNTEAFF
clone size: .; J gene: TRBJ2-3; D gene: TRBD1; CDR3 length: 16; V gene: TRBV5-1; CDR3 DNA: TGCGCCAGCAGCTCGAAGCCGACAGGGGCATCGGATACGCAGTATTTT; CDR3 protein: CASSSKPTGASDTQYF
clone size: .; J gene: TRBJ2-5; D gene: .; CDR3 length: 11; V gene: TRBV2; CDR3 DNA: TGTGCCAGCAGTGTCGGGGAGACCCAGTACTTC; CDR3 protein: CASSVGETQYF
clone size: few; J gene: TRBJ2-7; D gene: .; CDR3 length: 13; V gene: TRBV5-4; CDR3 DNA: TGTGCCAGCAGCTTGGAGGACTTTTACGAGCAGTACTTC; CDR3 protein: CASSLEDFYEQYF
clone size: few; J gene: TRBJ1-5; D gene: .; CDR3 length: 13; V gene: TRBV4-3; CDR3 DNA: TGCGCCAGCAGCCAATTTACGGGTCAGCCCCAGCATTTT; CDR3 protein: CASSQFTGQPQHF
clone size: .; J gene: TRBJ2-7; D gene: TRBD2; CDR3 length: 12; V gene: TRBV11-2; CDR3 DNA: TGTGCCCTGGGCGGGGGTCCTAGGAAGCAGTACTTC; CDR3 protein: CALGGGPRKQYF
clone size: few; J gene: TRBJ1-2; D gene: .; CDR3 length: 14; V gene: TRBV5-1; CDR3 DNA: TGCGCCAGCAGCCGGACAGTTCGGGACTATGGCTACACCTTC; CDR3 protein: CASSRTVRDYGYTF
clone size: .; J gene: TRBJ2-7; D gene: .; CDR3 length: 14; V gene: TRBV18; CDR3 DNA: TGTGCCAGCTCACCAAGTTCAGTTACCTACGAGCAGTACTTC; CDR3 protein: CASSPSSVTYEQYF
clone size: .; J gene: TRBJ2-5; D gene: .; CDR3 length: 16; V gene: TRBV19; CDR3 DNA: TGTGCCAGTAGTGTCATCCCACAGGGTGTCCAAGAGACCCAGTACTTC; CDR3 protein: CASSVIPQGVQETQYF
clone size: few; J gene: TRBJ2-1; D gene: .; CDR3 length: 12; V gene: TRBV28; CDR3 DNA: TGTGCCAGCAGGATAACAGGCAATGAGCAGTTCTTC; CDR3 protein: CASRITGNEQFF
clone size: few; J gene: TRBJ2-6; D gene: .; CDR3 length: 15; V gene: TRBV18; CDR3 DNA: TGTGCCAGCTCACCAATAGCCTCTGGGGCCAACGTCCTGACTTTC; CDR3 protein: CASSPIASGANVLTF
clone size: few; J gene: TRBJ2-5; D gene: .; CDR3 length: 13; V gene: TRBV4-2; CDR3 DNA: TGTGCCAGCAGCCAAGAACGAGGGGAGACCCAGTACTTC; CDR3 protein: CASSQERGETQYF
clone size: .; J gene: TRBJ2-7; D gene: TRBD2; CDR3 length: 15; V gene: TRBV5-1; CDR3 DNA: TGCGCCAGCAGCTTGCCGGGAGGAGGAAGAGGCGAGCAGTACTTC; CDR3 protein: CASSLPGGGRGEQYF
clone size: .; J gene: TRBJ1-4; D gene: TRBD1; CDR3 length: 16; V gene: TRBV2; CDR3 DNA: TGTGCCAGCAGCTCACGGGACAGGGAAATGGAAGAAAAACTGTTTTTT; CDR3 protein: CASSSRDREMEEKLFF
clone size: .; J gene: TRBJ1-1; D gene: TRBD1; CDR3 length: 14; V gene: TRBV19; CDR3 DNA: TGTGCCAGTAGGAAACAGGGGGCAGGCACTGAAGCTTTCTTT; CDR3 protein: CASRKQGAGTEAFF